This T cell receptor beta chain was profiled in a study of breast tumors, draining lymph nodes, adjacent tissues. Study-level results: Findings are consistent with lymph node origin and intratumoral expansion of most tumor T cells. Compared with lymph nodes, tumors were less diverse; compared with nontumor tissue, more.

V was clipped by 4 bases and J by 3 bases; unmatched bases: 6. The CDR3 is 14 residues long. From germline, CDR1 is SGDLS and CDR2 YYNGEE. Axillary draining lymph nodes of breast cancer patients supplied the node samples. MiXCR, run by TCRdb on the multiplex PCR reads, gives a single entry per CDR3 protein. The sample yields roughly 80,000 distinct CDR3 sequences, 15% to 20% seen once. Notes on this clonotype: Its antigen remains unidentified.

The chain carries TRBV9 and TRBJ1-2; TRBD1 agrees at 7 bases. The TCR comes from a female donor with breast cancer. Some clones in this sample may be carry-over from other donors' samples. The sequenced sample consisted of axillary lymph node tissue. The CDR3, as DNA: TGTGCCAGCAGCCCTACCGACAGGGACTATGGCTACACCTTC. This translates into CASSPTDRDYGYTF. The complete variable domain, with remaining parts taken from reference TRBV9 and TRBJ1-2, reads DSGVTQTPKHLITATGQRVTLRCSPRSGDLSVYWYQQSLDQGLQFLIQYYNGEERAKGNILERFSAQQFPDLHSELNLSSLELGDSALYFCASSPTDRDYGYTFGSGTRLTVV.